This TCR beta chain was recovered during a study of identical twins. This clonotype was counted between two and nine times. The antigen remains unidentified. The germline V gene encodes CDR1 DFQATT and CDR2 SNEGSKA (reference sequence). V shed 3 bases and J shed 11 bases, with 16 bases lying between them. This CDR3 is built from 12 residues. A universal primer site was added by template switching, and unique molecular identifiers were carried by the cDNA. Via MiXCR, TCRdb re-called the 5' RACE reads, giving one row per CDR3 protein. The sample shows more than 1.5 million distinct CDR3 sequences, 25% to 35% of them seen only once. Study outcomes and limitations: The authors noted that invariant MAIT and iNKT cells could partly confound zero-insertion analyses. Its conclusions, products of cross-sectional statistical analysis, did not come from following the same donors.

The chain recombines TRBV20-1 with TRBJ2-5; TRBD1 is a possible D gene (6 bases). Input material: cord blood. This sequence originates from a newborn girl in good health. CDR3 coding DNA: TGCAGTGCTAGTAGAGGGGACAATGAGCAGTACTTC. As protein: CSASRGDNEQYF.